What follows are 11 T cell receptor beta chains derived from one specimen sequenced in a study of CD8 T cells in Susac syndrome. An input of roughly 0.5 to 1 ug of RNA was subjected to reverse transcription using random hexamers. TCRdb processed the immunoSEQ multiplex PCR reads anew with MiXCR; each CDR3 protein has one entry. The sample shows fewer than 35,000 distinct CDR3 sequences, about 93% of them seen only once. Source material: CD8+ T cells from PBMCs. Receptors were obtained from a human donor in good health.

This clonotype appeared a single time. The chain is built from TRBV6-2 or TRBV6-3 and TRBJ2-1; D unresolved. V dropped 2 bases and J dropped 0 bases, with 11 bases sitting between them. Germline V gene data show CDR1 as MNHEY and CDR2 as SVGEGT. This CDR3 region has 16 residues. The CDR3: CASSYEGLRSYNEQFF. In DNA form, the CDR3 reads TGTGCCAGCAGTTACGAAGGGCTCCGCTCCTACAATGAGCAGTTCTTC.

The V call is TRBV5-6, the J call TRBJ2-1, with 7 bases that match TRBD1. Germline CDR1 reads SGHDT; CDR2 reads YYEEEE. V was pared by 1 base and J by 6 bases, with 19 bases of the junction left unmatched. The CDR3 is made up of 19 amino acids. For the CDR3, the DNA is TGTGCCAGCAGCTTGTATACAGGGGATATCTGGGTACCGTTCAATGAGCAGTTCTTC. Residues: CASSLYTGDIWVPFNEQFF.

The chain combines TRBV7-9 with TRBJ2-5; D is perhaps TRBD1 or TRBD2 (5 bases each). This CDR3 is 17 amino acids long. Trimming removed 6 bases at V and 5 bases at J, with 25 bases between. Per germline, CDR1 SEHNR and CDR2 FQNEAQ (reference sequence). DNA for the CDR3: TGTGCCAGCAGATCCCTCACGGGGCCCAGCAATAGGGAGACCCAGTACTTC. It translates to CASRSLTGPSNRETQYF.

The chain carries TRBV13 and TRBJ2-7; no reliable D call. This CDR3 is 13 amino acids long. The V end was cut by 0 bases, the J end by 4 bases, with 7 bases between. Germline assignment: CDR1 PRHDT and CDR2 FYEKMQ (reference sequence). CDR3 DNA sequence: TGTGCCAGCAGCTTAGGAATGGAATACGAGCAGTACTTC. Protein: CASSLGMEYEQYF.

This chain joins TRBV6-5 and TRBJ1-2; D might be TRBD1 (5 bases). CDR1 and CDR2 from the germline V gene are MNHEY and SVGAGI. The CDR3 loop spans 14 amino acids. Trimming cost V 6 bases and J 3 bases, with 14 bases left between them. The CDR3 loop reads CASSPGGGYYGYTF. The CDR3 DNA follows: TGTGCCAGCAGCCCCGGCGGGGGTTACTATGGCTACACCTTC.

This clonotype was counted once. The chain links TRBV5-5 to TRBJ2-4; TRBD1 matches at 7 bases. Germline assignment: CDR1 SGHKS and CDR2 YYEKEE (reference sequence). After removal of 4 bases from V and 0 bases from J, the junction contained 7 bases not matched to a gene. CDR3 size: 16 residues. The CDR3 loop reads CASSDRDSRAKNIQYF. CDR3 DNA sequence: TGTGCCAGCAGCGATCGGGACAGTCGAGCCAAAAACATTCAGTACTTC.

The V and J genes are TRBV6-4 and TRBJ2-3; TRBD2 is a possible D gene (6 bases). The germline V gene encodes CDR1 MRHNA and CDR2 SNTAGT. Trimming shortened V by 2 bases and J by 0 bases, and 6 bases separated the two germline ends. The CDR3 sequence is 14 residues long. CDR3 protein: CASSDGTSTDTQYF. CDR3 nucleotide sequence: TGTGCCAGCAGTGACGGGACTAGCACAGATACGCAGTATTTT.

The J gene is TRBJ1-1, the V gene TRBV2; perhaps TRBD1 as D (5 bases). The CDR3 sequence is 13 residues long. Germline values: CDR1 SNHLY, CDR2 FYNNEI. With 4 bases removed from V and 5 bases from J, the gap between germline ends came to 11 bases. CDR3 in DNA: TGTGCCAGCAGTGGTGCAGGGAGGACTGAAGCTTTCTTT. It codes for CASSGAGRTEAFF. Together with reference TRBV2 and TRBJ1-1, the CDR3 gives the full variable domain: EPEVTQTPSHQVTQMGQEVILRCVPISNHLYFYWYRQILGQKVEFLVSFYNNEISEKSEIFDDQFSVERPDGSNFTLKIRSTKLEDSAMYFCASSGAGRTEAFFGQGTRLTVV.

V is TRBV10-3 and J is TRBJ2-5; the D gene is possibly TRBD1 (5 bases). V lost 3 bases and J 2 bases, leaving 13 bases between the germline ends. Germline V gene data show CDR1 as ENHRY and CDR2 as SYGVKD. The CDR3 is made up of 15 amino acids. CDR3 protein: CAISEGERVQETQYF. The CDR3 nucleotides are TGTGCCATCAGTGAAGGGGAAAGGGTGCAAGAGACCCAGTACTTC.

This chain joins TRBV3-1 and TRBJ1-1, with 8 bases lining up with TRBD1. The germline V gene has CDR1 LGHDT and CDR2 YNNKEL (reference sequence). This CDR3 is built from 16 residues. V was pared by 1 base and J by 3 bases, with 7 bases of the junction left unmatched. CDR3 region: CASSQGQGALDTEAFF. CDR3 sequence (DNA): TGTGCCAGCAGCCAAGGGCAGGGGGCTTTGGACACTGAAGCTTTCTTT.

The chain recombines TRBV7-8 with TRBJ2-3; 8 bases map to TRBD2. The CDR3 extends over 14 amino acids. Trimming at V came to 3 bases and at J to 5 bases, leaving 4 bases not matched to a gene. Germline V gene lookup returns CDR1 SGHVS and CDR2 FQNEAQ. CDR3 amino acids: CASSLAGGKDTQYF. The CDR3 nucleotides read TGTGCCAGCAGCTTGGCGGGGGGCAAAGATACGCAGTATTTT.